The clone carrying this T cell receptor (beta chain) was detected a few times. The antigen remains undetermined. This entry is derived from a study of human T cells and chemical hapten exposure. Whole-study findings and limits: Compared to controls, expanded TCRs made significantly more large clusters of similar CDR3s.

With 1 base removed from V and 0 bases from J, the gap between germline ends came to 4 bases. Germline assignment: CDR1 MDHEN and CDR2 SYDVKM. This CDR3 comprises 15 residues. Stated time point: patch test 1, 2 weeks after DPC sensitization. Treatment noted: therapeutic diphenylcyclopropenone sensitization with weekly scalp DPC. Blood was drawn before each patch test was applied. One entry per CDR3 protein, called by TCRdb with MiXCR from the RACE reads. Altogether around 110,000 distinct CDR3 sequences are present, roughly 12% being singletons, with the ten largest covering 1.4%. This sequence joins TRBV28 and TRBJ2-6; no reliable D call. The input for sequencing was whole blood, taken in connection with sensitization to the hapten diphenylcyclopropenone (DPC). This TCR was recovered from a woman aged 45 to 65 with alopecia areata. Some clones in this sample may be carry-over from other donors' samples. Written as DNA, the CDR3 is TGTGCCAGCAGTTTATCGAGCTCTGGGGCCAACGTCCTGACTTTC. Encoded protein: CASSLSSSGANVLTF.